One sample yielded the 20 T cell receptor beta chains listed below, sequenced in a study of T cell responses to AZD1222 COVID-19 vaccine. TCRdb's table, derived via immunoSEQ multiplex PCR, lists solely in-frame clones and lacks some. Among fewer than 130,000 clones listed, over 85% were seen once. Sequencing used peripheral blood, obtained 28 days after the second AZD1222 dose. The receptors come from an adult who received the AZD1222 COVID-19 vaccine.

The CDR3 nucleotides read TGTGCCAGCAGCTTGAGACAGGGATCCTCCTACTCCTACGAGCAGTACTTC. It codes for CASSLRQGSSYSYEQYF. The rearrangement joins TRBV7-2 to TRBJ2-7; the match to TRBD1 covers 7 bases. Germline CDR1 SGHTA, CDR2 FQGNSA. V shed 3 bases, J shed 0 bases, and the junction held 11 bases outside the gene matches. The CDR3 sequence is 17 residues long. The complete variable domain, with remaining parts taken from reference TRBV7-2 and TRBJ2-7, reads GAGVSQSPSNKVTEKGKDVELRCDPISGHTALYWYRQSLGQGLEFLIYFQGNSAPDKSGLPSDRFSAERTGGSVSTLTIQRTQQEDSAVYLCASSLRQGSSYSYEQYFGPGTRLTVT.

V is TRBV3-1 (or the pseudogene TRBV3-2) and J is TRBJ2-5, with D perhaps TRBD1 or TRBD2 (5 bases each). V was trimmed by 1 base and J by 2 bases, leaving 5 bases between them. This CDR3 spans 13 amino acids. Germline V gene data show CDR1 as LGHDT and CDR2 as YNNKEL (reference sequence). The CDR3 sequence is CASSQGGQETQYF. The CDR3 region has the DNA TGTGCCAGCAGCCAAGGGGGGCAAGAGACCCAGTACTTC.

In DNA, the CDR3 is TGTGCCAGCAGTTCGGGGCAGAACACCGGGGAGCTGTTTTTT. It codes for CASSSGQNTGELFF. This chain joins TRBV6-2 or TRBV6-3 and TRBJ2-2; D may be TRBD1 or TRBD2 (5 bases each). V lost 4 bases to trimming and J lost 1 base, with 7 bases between them. This CDR3 spans 14 amino acids. Germline assignment: CDR1 MNHEY and CDR2 SVGEGT.

The rearrangement joins TRBV4-1 to TRBJ1-5; 7 nucleotides match TRBD1. The CDR3 is made up of 16 amino acids. Germline values: CDR1 MGHRA, CDR2 YSYEKL. Trimming removed 2 bases from V and 2 bases from J; junction bases left unmatched: 6. The DNA for the CDR3 is TGCGCCAGCAGCCAACGACAGGGTATAGGCAATCAGCCCCAGCATTTT. As protein: CASSQRQGIGNQPQHF.

The V call is TRBV11-2, the J call TRBJ1-4, with D unresolved. There are 17 residues in the CDR3. Looked up from germline, CDR1 is SGHAT and CDR2 is FQNNGV. The ends were cut back, 0 bases at V and 5 bases at J, with 16 bases in the middle. The CDR3 sequence is CASSLERQLLGNEKLFF. For the CDR3, the DNA is TGTGCCAGCAGCTTAGAGCGGCAGCTCCTGGGGAATGAAAAACTGTTTTTT.

The chain employs TRBV11-2 and TRBJ2-3, with 14 bases that match TRBD2. This CDR3 comprises 15 residues. V lost 1 base and J lost 11; bases outside the gene matches: 5. Germline assignment: CDR1 SGHAT and CDR2 FQNNGV. CDR3 sequence reads: CASSLAGLAGVGQYF. In nucleotides, the CDR3 is TGTGCCAGCAGCTTAGCGGGACTAGCGGGAGTGGGGCAGTATTTT.

The chain is built from TRBV2 and TRBJ1-5; D perhaps matches TRBD1 (6 bases). The CDR3 is 15 residues long. CDR1 is SNHLY, CDR2 FYNNEI, per germline. The V gene lost 6 bases and the J gene lost 0 bases, with 12 bases spanning the gap. CDR3 residues: CASSLQGNSNQPQHF. The CDR3 DNA reads TGTGCCAGCAGCCTACAGGGAAATAGCAATCAGCCCCAGCATTTT.

V gene TRBV5-1 combines with J gene TRBJ1-6; D ambiguous. V lost 1 base to trimming and J lost 3 bases, with 11 bases between them. This CDR3 contains 16 residues. Germline V CDR1 and CDR2: SGHRS, YFSETQ. The CDR3 reads CASSLRLGSYNSPLHF. CDR3 in DNA: TGCGCCAGCAGCTTGCGGTTGGGGAGCTATAATTCACCCCTCCACTTT. Combining the CDR3 with reference TRBV5-1 and TRBJ1-6 gives the whole variable domain KAGVTQTPRYLIKTRGQQVTLSCSPISGHRSVSWYQQTPGQGLQFLFEYFSETQRNKGNFPGRFSGRQFSNSRSEMNVSTLELGDSALYLCASSLRLGSYNSPLHFGNGTRLTVT.

The chain recombines TRBV13 with TRBJ2-7, with 9 bases fitting TRBD1. The CDR3 has 14 residues. V was clipped by 1 base and J by 6 bases; unmatched bases: 4. Germline V CDR1 and CDR2: PRHDT, FYEKMQ (reference sequence). The CDR3 DNA sequence: TGTGCCAGCAGCTTAGAACAGGGGGCGGCCGAGCAGTACTTC. As protein: CASSLEQGAAEQYF.

The rearrangement links TRBV6-1 to TRBJ2-2; D is undetermined. Per germline, CDR1 MNHNS and CDR2 SASEGT. The CDR3 has 13 amino acids. Trimming shortened V by 3 bases and J by 3 bases, and 5 bases separated the two germline ends. The CDR3, as DNA: TGTGCCAGCAGTGAGTCGTACACCGGGGAGCTGTTTTTT. It specifies CASSESYTGELFF.

The V gene is TRBV2, the J gene TRBJ1-1; maybe TRBD1 (5 bases). Germline loops: CDR1 SNHLY, CDR2 FYNNEI. This CDR3 region has 13 residues. Trimming stripped 1 base from V and 6 bases from J, with 9 bases between. CDR3 nucleotide sequence: TGTGCCAGCAGTGAAGGGGGGACTGCTGAAGCTTTCTTT. This encodes CASSEGGTAEAFF.

The rearrangement joins TRBV7-8 to TRBJ2-7; D may be TRBD1 (6 bases). From germline, CDR1 is SGHVS and CDR2 FQNEAQ. The V and J ends lost 6 bases and 0 bases respectively, with 9 bases between them. The CDR3 runs 13 residues. CDR3 coding DNA: TGTGCCAGCAGACCCAGGGGCTCCTACGAGCAGTACTTC. Translating it yields CASRPRGSYEQYF.

Concerning this clone: Distinct nucleotide sequences in the sample also encode this CDR3. This chain connects TRBV7-9 to TRBJ1-2; a possible D gene is TRBD1 (5 bases). Germline V gene data show CDR1 as SEHNR and CDR2 as FQNEAQ (reference sequence). The V gene lost 1 base and the J gene lost 5 bases, with 5 bases spanning the gap. The CDR3 runs 12 residues. The CDR3, as DNA: TGTGCCAGCAGCTTAGAGGGGTATGGCTACACCTTC. Encoded protein: CASSLEGYGYTF.

The chain is built from TRBV19 and TRBJ2-1, with D maybe TRBD1 (6 bases). The CDR3 length is 13 residues. V dropped 5 bases and J dropped 9 bases, with 14 bases sitting between them. Germline-derived CDR1 and CDR2 are LNHDA and SQIVND (reference sequence). The CDR3 region is CASSFGRGGEQFF. The DNA of the CDR3 is TGTGCCAGTAGTTTTGGCAGGGGCGGTGAGCAGTTCTTC. The full variable domain, its missing parts supplied by reference TRBV19 and TRBJ2-1, is DGGITQSPKYLFRKEGQNVTLSCEQNLNHDAMYWYRQDPGQGLRLIYYSQIVNDFQKGDIAEGYSVSREKKESFPLTVTSAQKNPTAFYLCASSFGRGGEQFFGPGTRLTVL.

The genes are TRBV6-2 or TRBV6-3 and TRBJ2-7; 8 nucleotides align to TRBD1. Germline trimming cut 4 bases from V and 3 bases from J; bases unmatched to any gene: 8. CDR3 length: 15 amino acids. Germline V gene data show CDR1 as MNHEY and CDR2 as SVGEGT. The chain's CDR3 is CASSSWTGSHYEQYF. CDR3 nucleotide sequence: TGTGCCAGCAGTTCCTGGACAGGGTCCCACTACGAGCAGTACTTC.

V usage is TRBV15 and J usage is TRBJ2-2; D remains unclear. The length of the CDR3 is 15 residues. Per germline, CDR1 LNHNV and CDR2 YYDKDF (reference sequence). Trimming pared 1 base from V and 4 bases from J, leaving 10 bases between. This CDR3 reads CATSRAGIRTGELFF. CDR3 sequence (DNA): TGTGCCACCAGCAGAGCGGGCATTCGCACCGGGGAGCTGTTTTTT.

The chain is built from TRBV29-1 and TRBJ1-2; D unresolved. This CDR3 has 12 residues. Germline CDR1 SQVTM, CDR2 ANQGSEA. The V gene lost 6 bases and the J gene lost 1 base, with 9 bases spanning the gap. The CDR3 here is CSVVRVNYGYTF. In nucleotides, the CDR3 is TGCAGCGTAGTAAGGGTTAACTATGGCTACACCTTC.

This chain links TRBV6-4 with TRBJ1-5; no definite D call. The V end was cut by 3 bases, the J end by 1 base, with 4 bases between. CDR3 size: 13 residues. The V gene's germline CDR1 is MRHNA and CDR2 SNTAGT. CDR3 sequence: CASSEGSNQPQHF. The CDR3 coding sequence is TGTGCCAGCAGTGAGGGGAGCAATCAGCCCCAGCATTTT.

This rearrangement joins TRBV29-1 to TRBJ1-2; perhaps TRBD1 as D (6 bases). This CDR3 spans 13 amino acids. Germline loops: CDR1 SQVTM, CDR2 ANQGSEA. Trimming cost V 6 bases and J 2 bases, with 13 bases left between them. The chain's CDR3 is CSVSQGYNYGYTF. CDR3 sequence (DNA): TGCAGCGTATCACAGGGATACAACTATGGCTACACCTTC.

The CDR3 spells CASSEPTTRDRDYEQYF. The CDR3 nucleotides are TGTGCCAGCAGCGAACCCACGACCCGGGACAGGGACTACGAGCAGTACTTC. The chain employs TRBV21-1 and TRBJ2-7; TRBD1 is taken as the D call from the table, unchecked against the DNA. TRBV21-1 is tagged as a pseudogene. CDR3 length: 17 amino acids.